A single sample is the source of the 9 T cell receptor beta chains below, sequenced in a study of long-term antiretroviral therapy in people with HIV. The authors ran the immunoSEQ assay, v3.0, at survey level. Assay used: immunoSEQ multiplex PCR; TCRdb lists only in-frame clones, some missing. This sample carries roughly 30,000 clones, 85% to 95% of them seen once, and the ten largest clones take about 3.1%. The sequencing here drew on unsorted PBMCs, taken 5.3 years after starting antiretroviral therapy. The receptor set was obtained from a man aged 45-60 years with HIV.

The chain uses TRBV29-1 and TRBJ2-2; TRBD1 agrees at 9 bases. This CDR3 is 14 amino acids long. The germline V gene has CDR1 SQVTM and CDR2 ANQGSEA. J lost 4 bases, V lost 5 bases, and 5 bases had no gene match. The CDR3 is CSVRRDRATGELFF. The DNA for the CDR3 is TGCAGCGTTCGTCGGGACAGGGCCACCGGGGAGCTGTTTTTT.

This clone appeared a single time. This chain connects TRBV6-5 to TRBJ1-4, with TRBD1 as a possible D gene (5 bases). The V end was cut by 6 bases, the J end by 8 bases, with 7 bases between. CDR3 length: 11 amino acids. CDR1 is MNHEY, CDR2 SVGAGI, per germline. The CDR3 sequence is CASRRDEKLFF. CDR3 bases: TGTGCCAGCAGGCGGGACGAAAAACTGTTTTTT.

This chain links TRBV18 with TRBJ1-4; D may be TRBD1 (5 bases). CDR1 and CDR2 from the germline V gene are KGHSH and LQKENI. The CDR3 has 18 amino acids. V lost 6 bases and J 0 bases, leaving 20 bases between the germline ends. CDR3 amino acids: CASSLYLPGPATNEKLFF. The CDR3 nucleotides are TGTGCCAGCTCTCTTTATCTTCCGGGACCCGCAACTAATGAAAAACTGTTTTTT.

The CDR3 bases are TGTGCCAGCAGTGAAGGGTTCGGTGGCTACACCTTC. Its translation: CASSEGFGGYTF. The rearrangement links TRBV2 to TRBJ1-2; D not certain. CDR1 and CDR2 from the germline V gene are SNHLY and FYNNEI. V lost 1 base and J lost 7, with 7 bases in between. The CDR3 length is 12 residues.

This clone was detected once. This chain uses TRBV29-1 with TRBJ2-7; 9 bases agree with TRBD1. The CDR3 is 13 amino acids. Germline V lookup: CDR1 SQVTM, CDR2 ANQGSEA. V shed 3 bases and J 3 bases; nucleotides not matched to a gene: 3. In nucleotides, the CDR3 is TGCAGCGTTGAGGGACAGGGAGGCTACGAGCAGTACTTC. Its protein is CSVEGQGGYEQYF.

The rearrangement uses TRBV25-1 and TRBJ2-2; D gene ambiguous. Trimming shortened V by 5 bases and J by 6 bases, and 13 bases separated the two germline ends. The CDR3 has 14 amino acids. Germline CDR1 is MGHDK and CDR2 is SYGVNS. For the CDR3, the DNA is TGTGCCAGCAGTCGGGTAGACAACGCCGGGGAGCTGTTTTTT. Translated, it gives CASSRVDNAGELFF.

This clone occurred once. The rearrangement links TRBV5-1 to TRBJ2-3; 10 nucleotides match TRBD2. In germline, CDR1 is SGHRS, CDR2 YFSETQ. The CDR3 is 15 amino acids. Trimming at V came to 4 bases and at J to 7 bases, leaving 9 bases not matched to a gene. The CDR3 bases are TGCGCCAGCAGCCCGCCTAGCGGGGGTTCCAATACGCAGTATTTT. Amino acid sequence: CASSPPSGGSNTQYF.

The chain joins TRBV6-1 to TRBJ1-5; tentative D call: TRBD1 (5 bases). This CDR3 contains 18 residues. CDR1 MNHNS and CDR2 SASEGT come from the germline V gene. V lost 1 base and J 0 bases, leaving 16 bases between the germline ends. CDR3 in DNA: TGTGCCAGCAGTGAAGTCCAGGGAGGGTTTTATAGCAATCAGCCCCAGCATTTT. Translation: CASSEVQGGFYSNQPQHF.

This chain connects TRBV9 to TRBJ2-3, with 10 nucleotides matching TRBD2. This CDR3 has 16 residues. Per the germline V gene, CDR1 is SGDLS and CDR2 is YYNGEE. Trimming removed 2 bases from V and 4 bases from J; junction bases left unmatched: 7. CDR3: CASSVGSGGGPDTQYF. The CDR3, as DNA: TGTGCCAGCAGCGTGGGAAGCGGGGGGGGTCCAGATACGCAGTATTTT. The full variable domain, with the rest looked up from reference TRBV9 and TRBJ2-3, is DSGVTQTPKHLITATGQRVTLRCSPRSGDLSVYWYQQSLDQGLQFLIQYYNGEERAKGNILERFSAQQFPDLHSELNLSSLELGDSALYFCASSVGSGGGPDTQYFGPGTRLTVL.